This entry lists 29 T cell receptor beta chains sequenced from one sample in a study of cytomegalovirus exposure and HLA in healthy donors. Sequenced by immunoSEQ multiplex PCR; TCRdb stores in-frame clones only, minus some. The repertoire holds about 160,000 clones, with 86% as singletons. The specimen was PBMCs. The receptors shown here come from a woman between 18 and 29 years old in good health and CMV-seronegative.

The gene calls are TRBV6-1 and TRBJ2-2, with D possibly TRBD1 on 5 matching bases. CDR3 length: 14 amino acids. The ends were cut back, 6 bases at V and 6 bases at J, with 14 bases in the middle. Germline CDR1 reads MNHNS; CDR2 reads SASEGT. The CDR3 protein is CASRIAGWAGELFF. The CDR3 coding sequence is TGTGCCAGCAGGATAGCAGGGTGGGCCGGGGAGCTGTTTTTT.

J is TRBJ2-1 and V is TRBV11-2, with 9 bases that match TRBD1. Looked up from germline, CDR1 is SGHAT and CDR2 is FQNNGV. CDR3 size: 19 residues. Unmatched junction bases numbered 9, after V lost 0 bases and J lost 0 bases. The CDR3 spells CASSLEGGTGIISYNEQFF. In nucleotides, the CDR3 is TGTGCCAGCAGCTTAGAGGGGGGGACAGGGATCATCTCCTACAATGAGCAGTTCTTC.

The rearrangement joins TRBV10-3 to TRBJ1-2, with TRBD1 matching over 7 bases. Germline V gene data show CDR1 as ENHRY and CDR2 as SYGVKD. The CDR3 is 19 residues long. Unmatched junction bases numbered 19, after V lost 2 bases and J lost 4 bases. Here the CDR3 reads CAISERPPAGQEKAYGYTF. CDR3 DNA sequence: TGTGCCATCAGTGAGAGGCCCCCCGCAGGACAGGAGAAGGCCTATGGCTACACCTTC.

This clone was found once. The chain joins TRBV6-1 to TRBJ1-2; TRBD1 aligns across 7 bases. J gave up 0 bases and V 6 bases, and 7 bases lay outside the gene matches. Germline lookup yields CDR1 MNHNS and CDR2 SASEGT. The CDR3 has 15 residues. In DNA, the CDR3 is TGTGCCAGCAGCGCGGACAGGCGCCCTAACTATGGCTACACCTTC. Amino acids: CASSADRRPNYGYTF.

This clone appeared a single time. The rearrangement uses TRBV27 and TRBJ2-7, with 10 bases fitting TRBD1. CDR3 length equals 17 residues. Germline CDR1 and CDR2: MNHEY and SMNVEV (reference sequence). V was pared by 3 bases and J by 2 bases, with 10 bases of the junction left unmatched. CDR3 bases: TGTGCCAGCAGTTTGGTACCGGGACAGGGGCTAACCTACGAGCAGTACTTC. Protein: CASSLVPGQGLTYEQYF.

The genes are TRBV5-1 and TRBJ2-5; D possibly corresponds to TRBD2 (5 bases). This CDR3 region has 13 residues. Trimming cost V 4 bases and J 4 bases, with 11 bases left between them. From germline, CDR1 is SGHRS and CDR2 YFSETQ. The CDR3 loop reads CASSPGMRETQYF. DNA of the CDR3: TGCGCCAGCAGCCCCGGGATGAGAGAGACCCAGTACTTC.

This clone has a handful of counts. The genes are TRBV5-1 and TRBJ2-3; the D gene is possibly TRBD1 (7 bases). The CDR3 contains 15 residues. Germline values: CDR1 SGHRS, CDR2 YFSETQ. The V gene lost 2 bases and the J gene lost 6 bases, with 16 bases spanning the gap. The CDR3 DNA sequence: TGCGCCAGCAGCTTAAGACAGGGAGGTTCGGATACGCAGTATTTT. As protein: CASSLRQGGSDTQYF.

This clone has just a few counts. The chain combines TRBV4-1 with TRBJ1-6; D is undetermined. This CDR3 is 11 amino acids long. With 11 bases removed from V and 7 bases from J, the gap between germline ends came to 9 bases. In germline, CDR1 is MGHRA, CDR2 YSYEKL. The CDR3 spells CASGVNSPLHF. The CDR3 bases are TGCGCCTCCGGGGTCAATTCACCCCTCCACTTT.

This rearrangement joins TRBV6-1 to TRBJ2-7; D is unresolved. Between the trimmed V and J ends, which lost 7 bases and 0 bases, there was a span of 10 bases. CDR3 size: 13 residues. Germline-derived CDR1 and CDR2 are MNHNS and SASEGT. CDR3 amino acids: CASTGLSSYEQYF. The CDR3 DNA follows: TGTGCCAGCACTGGGCTTAGCTCCTACGAGCAGTACTTC.

The V call is TRBV5-6, the J call TRBJ2-5; unclear D gene. This CDR3 is built from 11 residues. Deletions cut 1 base from V and 5 bases from J, with 3 bases between. Germline V gene lookup returns CDR1 SGHDT and CDR2 YYEEEE. For the CDR3, the DNA is TGTGCCAGCAGCTTGTCGGAGACCCAGTACTTC. This codes for CASSLSETQYF.

The chain couples TRBV10-3 to TRBJ1-4, with D tentatively TRBD1 (5 bases). V was cut by 10 bases and J by 5 bases, with 17 bases left in between. The CDR3 loop spans 14 amino acids. CDR1 is ENHRY, CDR2 SYGVKD, per germline. CDR3 amino acids: CATASGGTNEKLFF. CDR3 coding DNA: TGTGCCACCGCCAGTGGGGGGACGAATGAAAAACTGTTTTTT.

The J gene is TRBJ2-3, the V gene TRBV27, with 15 bases identical to TRBD2. J lost 0 bases, V lost 1 base, and 5 bases had no gene match. The CDR3 totals 19 residues. Germline CDR1 is MNHEY and CDR2 is SMNVEV (reference sequence). The CDR3: CASSLFTGTSGGSTDTQYF. The CDR3 nucleotides are TGTGCCAGCAGTTTATTTACCGGGACTAGCGGGGGGAGCACAGATACGCAGTATTTT.

This clone was observed a handful of times. V is TRBV27 and J is TRBJ2-7, with D possibly matching TRBD1 (6 bases). With 7 bases removed from V and 6 bases from J, the gap between germline ends came to 19 bases. This CDR3 region has 14 residues. Germline CDR1 reads MNHEY; CDR2 reads SMNVEV (reference sequence). CDR3 loop: CASTFGRGTVEQYF. CDR3 nucleotides: TGTGCCAGCACCTTCGGCAGGGGTACGGTCGAGCAGTACTTC.

The chain couples TRBV30 to TRBJ1-1, with 8 bases lining up with TRBD1. This CDR3 region has 14 residues. Trimming cost V 3 bases and J 0 bases; bases outside gene matches: 3. The germline V gene encodes CDR1 GTSNPN and CDR2 SVGIG (reference sequence). As DNA, the CDR3 is TGTGCCTGGAGACCGGGACAGGTGAACACTGAAGCTTTCTTT. This gives the protein CAWRPGQVNTEAFF.

This clone was detected once. This rearrangement joins TRBV4-3 to TRBJ1-2, with D maybe TRBD1 (5 bases). This CDR3 region has 16 residues. Germline V gene sequence: CDR1 LGHNA, CDR2 YSLEER. V lost 0 bases and J lost 3, with 14 bases in between. The CDR3 is CASSQDLTGPHYGYTF. The CDR3 DNA reads TGCGCCAGCAGCCAAGATCTCACAGGACCTCACTATGGCTACACCTTC.

The chain couples TRBV12-2 to TRBJ1-5; the D segment call TRBD1 is taken from the table without a DNA check. TRBV12-2 is an annotated pseudogene. CDR3 length: 16 amino acids. In nucleotides, the CDR3 is TGTGCAAGTCGCTTCTTGGGGACACCAACAAATCAGCCCCAGCATTTT. Translation gives CASRFLGTPTNQPQHF.

This chain connects TRBV7-8 to TRBJ2-7, with 8 bases lining up with TRBD1. CDR1 is SGHVS, CDR2 FQNEAQ, per germline. The CDR3 is 16 residues long. Trimming cost V 5 bases and J 3 bases; bases outside gene matches: 12. The CDR3 nucleotides read TGTGCCAGCAGCATCCTAACCGGGACAGGTTTCTACGAGCAGTACTTC. It encodes CASSILTGTGFYEQYF.

The chain couples TRBV12-5 to TRBJ2-1; 7 bases are shared with TRBD2. Germline CDR1 is LGHNT and CDR2 is FRNRAP. Trimming cost V 0 bases and J 8 bases; bases outside gene matches: 10. This CDR3 has 16 amino acids. The CDR3 coding sequence is TGTGCTAGTGGTTTGGTGGTGCGGGAGCTGGGTGATGAGCAGTTCTTC. It yields the protein CASGLVVRELGDEQFF.

V gene TRBV4-1 combines with J gene TRBJ2-7; D may be TRBD2 (7 bases). V lost 0 bases, J lost 6 bases, and 15 bases lay in between. CDR1 and CDR2 from the germline V gene are MGHRA and YSYEKL. The length of the CDR3 is 15 residues. The CDR3 DNA reads TGCGCCAGCAGCCAAGACCTCTTTAGGGGGGGCGAGCAGTACTTC. Translation: CASSQDLFRGGEQYF.

The chain recombines TRBV5-4 with TRBJ2-3; 14 nucleotides match TRBD2. The CDR3 runs 18 residues. Germline CDR1 is SGHNT and CDR2 is YYREEE (reference sequence). Trimming removed 5 bases from V and 0 bases from J; junction bases left unmatched: 8. CDR3 loop: CASRRGLAGDSSTDTQYF. CDR3 nucleotides: TGTGCCAGCAGACGGGGACTAGCGGGAGACTCTAGCACAGATACGCAGTATTTT. Based on the CDR3 plus reference TRBV5-4 and TRBJ2-3, the full variable domain is ETGVTQSPTHLIKTRGQQVTLRCSSQSGHNTVSWYQQALGQGPQFIFQYYREEENGRGNFPPRFSGLQFPNYSSELNVNALELDDSALYLCASRRGLAGDSSTDTQYFGPGTRLTVL.

The V call is TRBV29-1, the J call TRBJ2-3, with TRBD2 as a possible D gene (6 bases). Germline V lookup: CDR1 SQVTM, CDR2 ANQGSEA. The CDR3 totals 17 residues. Trimming left V 7 bases short and J 6 bases short, with 29 bases between. The CDR3 spells CSATFDVRGRRRDTQYF. Written as DNA, the CDR3 is TGCAGCGCCACATTTGATGTGCGGGGACGGAGAAGGGATACGCAGTATTTT.

The chain employs TRBV7-2 and TRBJ1-1; a possible D gene is TRBD1 (6 bases). This CDR3 contains 13 residues. Germline V lookup: CDR1 SGHTA, CDR2 FQGNSA. The ends were cut back, 3 bases at V and 6 bases at J, with 11 bases in the middle. CDR3 nucleotide sequence: TGTGCCAGCAGCTTCGGACAGTGGGCTGAAGCTTTCTTT. It encodes CASSFGQWAEAFF.

The CDR3 sequence: CASSRGLAGGGEQFF. CDR3 bases: TGTGCCAGCAGCCGCGGACTAGCGGGGGGAGGGGAGCAGTTCTTC. The gene calls are TRBV14 and TRBJ2-1, with TRBD2 identical over 14 bases. The CDR3 has 15 residues. J gave up 10 bases and V 4 bases, and 6 bases lay outside the gene matches. Germline loops: CDR1 SGHDN, CDR2 FVKESK. The full variable domain, its missing parts supplied by reference TRBV14 and TRBJ2-1, is EAGVTQFPSHSVIEKGQTVTLRCDPISGHDNLYWYRRVMGKEIKFLLHFVKESKQDESGMPNNRFLAERTGGTYSTLKVQPAELEDSGVYFCASSRGLAGGGEQFFGPGTRLTVL.

J is TRBJ1-2 and V is TRBV5-1; the D is unclear. Trimming cost V 0 bases and J 6 bases, with 12 bases left between them. Germline lookup yields CDR1 SGHRS and CDR2 YFSETQ. The CDR3 runs to 14 residues. CDR3 DNA: TGCGCCAGCAGCTTGGGGCCGACCGGGGATGGCTACACCTTC. Translating it yields CASSLGPTGDGYTF.

V gene TRBV10-3 combines with J gene TRBJ2-3; D remains ambiguous. The CDR3 has 12 residues. V was pared by 3 bases and J by 4 bases, with 5 bases between. Looked up from germline, CDR1 is ENHRY and CDR2 is SYGVKD. CDR3 sequence: CAISDRSDTQYF. CDR3 in DNA: TGTGCCATCAGTGACCGGTCAGATACGCAGTATTTT.

The V call is TRBV11-2, the J call TRBJ1-2; 7 bases map to TRBD1. Losses at the gene ends were 6 bases for V and 5 bases for J; bases not matched to a gene: 9. Germline V gene data show CDR1 as SGHAT and CDR2 as FQNNGV. CDR3 length: 14 amino acids. In nucleotides, the CDR3 is TGTGCCAGCAGGAAAGGGACAGCCGCTTATGGCTACACCTTC. The encoded protein is CASRKGTAAYGYTF.

The rearrangement joins TRBV5-1 to TRBJ1-2; D uncertain. Deletions cut 2 bases from V and 4 bases from J, with 12 bases between. Germline assignment: CDR1 SGHRS and CDR2 YFSETQ. The CDR3 length is 14 residues. The CDR3 protein is CASSFGDLAYGYTF. For the CDR3, the DNA is TGCGCCAGCAGCTTTGGTGACCTAGCCTATGGCTACACCTTC.

The chain links TRBV15 to TRBJ2-3, with a weak D call TRBD1 (6 bases). This CDR3 is built from 17 residues. Per germline, CDR1 LNHNV and CDR2 YYDKDF (reference sequence). V was shortened by 0 bases and J by 4 bases, with 17 bases between the two germline ends. The DNA for the CDR3 is TGTGCCACCAGCAGAGATCGGGACATACGACGGGCAGATACGCAGTATTTT. Residues: CATSRDRDIRRADTQYF.

The rearrangement uses TRBV30 and TRBJ1-5; D not resolved. This CDR3 is 12 amino acids long. The V and J ends lost 3 bases and 1 base respectively, with 4 bases between them. The germline V gene has CDR1 GTSNPN and CDR2 SVGIG (reference sequence). The CDR3 is CAWSLSNQPQHF. In nucleotides, the CDR3 is TGTGCCTGGAGCCTAAGCAATCAGCCCCAGCATTTT.